This is a list of T cell receptor beta chains from one sample in a study of blood T cell repertoires in COVID-19. Profiled with immunoSEQ multiplex PCR; TCRdb holds only in-frame clones, not every one. The sample consists of 40,000 to 55,000 clones, 85% to 95% of them appearing once. The source material was peripheral blood. The receptors were gathered from a human donor in a cohort sampled during active COVID-19. CDR3s include the opening cysteine and the closing phenylalanine or tryptophan. Each record gives: CDR3 protein, V gene, CDR3 length, clone size. Only part of the rows carry a size: once, few, many, or a class if the clone is expanded.

CDR3: CASTLPSEYTEAFF; V: TRBV28; length: 14; size: .
CDR3: CASSSGTSGGAGELFF; V: TRBV5-1; length: 16; size: .
CDR3: CSVERQGLNYGYTF; V: TRBV29-1; length: 14; size: .
CDR3: CASSIDRGDRGRGYTF; V: TRBV19; length: 16; size: .
CDR3: CASSQAILAAMGEQFF; V: TRBV4-2; length: 16; size: .
CDR3: CASSQRQGDGYTF; V: TRBV4-1; length: 13; size: .
CDR3: CASSHSATGEIYEQYF; V: TRBV4-3; length: 16; size: .
CDR3: CASSHGQGQETQYF; V: TRBV5-8; length: 14; size: .
CDR3: CASSFRETGEAFF; V: TRBV7-9; length: 13; size: .
CDR3: CACGTLTGELFF; V: TRBV30; length: 12; size: .
CDR3: CASQQGGPNSPLHF; V: TRBV2; length: 14; size: .
CDR3: CASSHTGGHEQYF; V: TRBV28; length: 13; size: once
CDR3: CASSQPGTGNTDTQYF; V: TRBV7-8; length: 16; size: .
CDR3: CASSRTGGNTEAFF; V: TRBV6-2/TRBV6-3; length: 14; size: .
CDR3: CASSPREQETQYF; V: TRBV9; length: 13; size: .
CDR3: CASSEKAGVGQETQYF; V: TRBV6-4; length: 16; size: .
CDR3: CASTPEGSLNPTIYF; V: TRBV7-2; length: 15; size: .
CDR3: CASSLDDSGTQLNQPQHF; V: TRBV11-2; length: 18; size: .
CDR3: CATSETRGPGGYTF; V: TRBV15; length: 14; size: .
CDR3: CASSQVFHTSGRSNEQFF; V: TRBV7-9; length: 18; size: .
CDR3: CASSLVGANNEQFF; V: TRBV5-6; length: 14; size: .
CDR3: CASNFRGQGSWEQYF; V: TRBV5-5; length: 15; size: .
CDR3: CASSQPGQAAYEQYF; V: TRBV4-1; length: 15; size: .
CDR3: CASSRSFRGGSNEQFF; V: TRBV5-4; length: 16; size: once
CDR3: CASSPDTRGTQYF; V: TRBV18; length: 13; size: .
CDR3: CASSLAGTGFGGYTF; V: TRBV7-8; length: 15; size: .
CDR3: CASSRSGSYNSPLHF; V: TRBV2; length: 15; size: .
CDR3: CASSQDRWADTDTQYF; V: TRBV4-3; length: 16; size: .
CDR3: CASSLSVRISGNTIYF; V: TRBV28; length: 16; size: .
CDR3: CASSVGWRGRRVNTEAFF; V: TRBV19; length: 18; size: .
CDR3: CASRDLLLENQETQYF; V: TRBV7-9; length: 16; size: .
CDR3: CASSEIGGSYEQYF; V: TRBV2; length: 14; size: .
CDR3: CASSLKDRGRQPQHF; V: TRBV28; length: 15; size: .
CDR3: CASSPPLVGQGYGYTF; V: TRBV9; length: 16; size: .
CDR3: CARAYWGQGPNYGYTF; V: TRBV7-9; length: 16; size: few
CDR3: CASSLTGSKLFF; V: TRBV6-2/TRBV6-3; length: 12; size: .
CDR3: CASSLNPGFSSTDTQYF; V: TRBV7-3; length: 17; size: .
CDR3: CASSQDWGYRTPQYF; V: TRBV4-1; length: 15; size: once
CDR3: CASSYGLDGYTF; V: TRBV6-6; length: 12; size: .
CDR3: CASSPRMSKPGQGLAEQYF; V: TRBV18; length: 19; size: .
CDR3: CASSQYRGGNQPQHF; V: TRBV16; length: 15; size: once
CDR3: CASSDPRVYPDQDRYEQYF; V: TRBV6-4; length: 19; size: .
CDR3: CASSDGLGGSIDGYTF; V: TRBV6-1; length: 16; size: .